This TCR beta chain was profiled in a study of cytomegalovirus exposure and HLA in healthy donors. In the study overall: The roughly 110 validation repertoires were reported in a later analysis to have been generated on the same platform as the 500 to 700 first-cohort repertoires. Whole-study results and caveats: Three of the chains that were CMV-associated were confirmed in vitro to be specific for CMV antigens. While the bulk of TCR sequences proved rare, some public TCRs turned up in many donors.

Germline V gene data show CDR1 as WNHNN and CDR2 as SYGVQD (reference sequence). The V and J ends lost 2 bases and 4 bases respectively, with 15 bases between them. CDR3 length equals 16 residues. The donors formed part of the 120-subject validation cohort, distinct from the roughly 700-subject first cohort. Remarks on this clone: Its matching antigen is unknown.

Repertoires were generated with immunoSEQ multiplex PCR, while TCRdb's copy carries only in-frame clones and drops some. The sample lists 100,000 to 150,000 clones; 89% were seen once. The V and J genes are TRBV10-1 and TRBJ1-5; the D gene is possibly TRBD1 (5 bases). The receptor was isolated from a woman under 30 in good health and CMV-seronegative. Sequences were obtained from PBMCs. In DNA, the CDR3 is TGCGCCAGCAGTGAGGTGGGAGGGGAGGGAAATCAGCCCCAGCATTTT. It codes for CASSEVGGEGNQPQHF.